This T cell receptor beta chain was captured in a study of blood T cell repertoires in COVID-19 (dated by TCRdb to the early 2020s). Turning to the overall study: The collaborator samples originated in the United States, Italy and Spain and spanned the acute and convalescent phases of COVID-19. The prospective study material was composed of cDNA or gDNA derived from T cells, B-cell-depleted T cells, or PBMCs. Subjects who had been exposed to COVID-19, were actively infected with it, or had recovered from it provided the deeply sampled blood TCRbeta repertoires that made up the dataset. The repertoires were released in a freely available public database intended as a resource for research on the immune response to SARS-CoV-2. The samples were drawn from the first 160 participants of the ongoing ImmuneRACE study and from some 1,300 subjects provided by 6 global collaborators. A de-identified subject ID, COVID-19 status, age in years and sex were almost always included in the sample metadata. Where available, HLA class I and class II types were obtained from metadata supplied by the sample provider rather than from assay-based typing.

Samples from volunteer blood donors who had recovered from COVID-19 were contributed by a second Seattle source. Collaborating institutions collected whole blood in K2EDTA tubes following their own protocols. For TCRbeta analysis, collaborator samples were shipped as frozen whole blood, as isolated PBMCs, or as DNA extracted from either sample type. Summary of the overall study and its limitations: How much clinical and demographic metadata was included differed by source and by participant, and the metadata was provided uncurated.

TCRbeta CDR3 regions were amplified from genomic DNA using the immunoSEQ Assay, a bias-controlled multiplex PCR. The study's own analysis went as follows. The number of nucleated cells in each sample was estimated from the amplification of reference gene primers within the assay. To quantify the absolute abundance of each unique TCRbeta CDR3 rearrangement, sequence reads were collapsed and filtered. For each sample, productive Simpson clonality was calculated as the square root of Simpson's diversity index across productive rearrangements. Imported from immuneACCESS, the table was reduced by TCRdb to in-frame sequences with V and J called. These copies leave out some clones; in studies compared against another copy, an unresolved V gene accounts for under half, and the cause of the remainder is not known. That table is the source of V, J and clone size, and D and trimming were worked out from the DNA. Present in this sample are 200,000 to 300,000 clones, roughly 86% of which were seen just once. Around 1.7% of the sample comes from the top ten.

This clone was detected only a few times. Its binding antigen is unknown. Base qualities are not at hand, and no much larger clone is one base apart. The sample comprised peripheral blood. The TCR originated in a woman aged 60-75 years who had recovered from COVID-19.

The nucleotide sequence is TGCGCCAGCAGCCACGGAGGGTATGGACTGTCTACGAGCTCACCCCTCCACTTT. The translation is CASSHGGYGLSTSSPLHF. This sequence uses TRBV4-1 and TRBJ1-6; no D gene is confidently identified. Including the terminal cysteine and phenylalanine, the CDR3 comprises 18 residues. Just CDR3 DNA is preserved here, 54 bases in frame from base 1. As encoded in the germline V gene, CDR1 is MGHRA while CDR2 is YSYEKL. Trimming removed 3 bases from V and 10 bases from J, leaving 25 bases between the germline ends.